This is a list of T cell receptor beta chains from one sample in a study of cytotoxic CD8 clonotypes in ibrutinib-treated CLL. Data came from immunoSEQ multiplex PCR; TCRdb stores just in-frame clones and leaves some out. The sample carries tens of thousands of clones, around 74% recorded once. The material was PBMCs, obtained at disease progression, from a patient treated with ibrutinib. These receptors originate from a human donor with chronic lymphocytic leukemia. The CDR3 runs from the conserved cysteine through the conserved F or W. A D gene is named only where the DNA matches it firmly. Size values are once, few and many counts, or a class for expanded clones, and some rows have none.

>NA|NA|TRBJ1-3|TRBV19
CASTTVGSSGNTIYF
TGTGCCAGTACTACGGTCGGCAGCTCTGGAAACACCATATATTTT
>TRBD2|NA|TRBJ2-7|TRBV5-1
CASSRGLAATSYEQYF
TGCGCCAGCAGCAGGGGACTAGCGGCCACTTCCTACGAGCAGTACTTC
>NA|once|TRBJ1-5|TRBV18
CASSPMGPQTNQPQHF
TGTGCCAGCTCCCCGATGGGGCCTCAAACCAATCAGCCCCAGCATTTT
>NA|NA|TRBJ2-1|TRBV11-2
CASSRVPLPYNEQFF
TGTGCCAGCAGCCGAGTCCCCTTACCCTACAATGAGCAGTTCTTC
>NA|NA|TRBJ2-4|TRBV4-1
CASSQEVRQGVGIQYF
TGCGCCAGCAGCCAAGAGGTAAGGCAGGGTGTGGGCATTCAGTACTTC
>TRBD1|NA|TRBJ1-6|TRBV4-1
CASSQDGRDRGAPLHF
TGCGCCAGCAGCCAAGATGGGCGGGACAGGGGGGCACCCCTCCACTTT
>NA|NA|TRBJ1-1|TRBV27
CASSFSQNTEAFF
TGTGCCAGCAGTTTCAGTCAGAACACTGAAGCTTTCTTT
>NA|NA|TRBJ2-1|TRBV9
CASSLGGPGLEQFF
TGTGCCAGCAGCTTAGGGGGGCCGGGACTCGAGCAGTTCTTC
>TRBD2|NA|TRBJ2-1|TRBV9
CASSVGEGSSYNEQFF
TGTGCCAGCAGCGTAGGGGAGGGTAGCTCCTACAATGAGCAGTTCTTC
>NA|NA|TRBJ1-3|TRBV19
CASSTEGTNGNTIYF
TGTGCCAGTAGTACTGAGGGGACGAATGGAAACACCATATATTTT
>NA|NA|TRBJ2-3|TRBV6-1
CASSVWQTDTQYF
TGTGCCAGCAGTGTGTGGCAGACAGATACGCAGTATTTT
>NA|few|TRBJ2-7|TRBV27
CASSLSNSFHEQYF
TGTGCCAGCAGTTTATCGAATAGTTTCCACGAGCAGTACTTC
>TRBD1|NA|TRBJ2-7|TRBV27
CASSLSQAGTGTYEQYF
TGTGCCAGCAGTTTATCGCAAGCCGGGACAGGGACCTACGAGCAGTACTTC
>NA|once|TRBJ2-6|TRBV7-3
CASSLGVLGANVLTF
TGTGCCAGCAGCTTGGGTGTTCTCGGGGCCAACGTCCTGACTTTC
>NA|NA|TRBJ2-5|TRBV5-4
CASSLPGFQETQYF
TGTGCCAGCAGCTTACCGGGTTTCCAAGAGACCCAGTACTTC
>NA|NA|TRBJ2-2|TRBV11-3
CASSLDGLSTGELFF
TGTGCCAGCAGCTTAGATGGACTATCCACCGGGGAGCTGTTTTTT